This T cell receptor (beta chain) is from a study of T cell changes during pregnancy in multiple sclerosis. From germline, CDR1 is SGHRS and CDR2 YFSETQ. V was clipped by 0 bases and J by 5 bases; unmatched bases: 2. The CDR3 runs to 15 residues. Here immunoSEQ multiplex PCR was the method, and the copy in TCRdb shows in-frame clones only, minus some. The top ten clones hold 0.45% to 0.7% of a sample with about 70,000 clones, approximately 94% of them seen once. The chain uses TRBV5-1 and TRBJ1-5; 10 bases fit TRBD1. This clonotype originated in a female donor with multiple sclerosis, enrolled in a pregnancy study. The sequencing used peripheral blood, collected in the third trimester of pregnancy. Here the CDR3 reads CASSLGQGAHQPQHF. In nucleotides, the CDR3 is TGCGCCAGCAGCTTGGGACAGGGGGCCCATCAGCCCCAGCATTTT.